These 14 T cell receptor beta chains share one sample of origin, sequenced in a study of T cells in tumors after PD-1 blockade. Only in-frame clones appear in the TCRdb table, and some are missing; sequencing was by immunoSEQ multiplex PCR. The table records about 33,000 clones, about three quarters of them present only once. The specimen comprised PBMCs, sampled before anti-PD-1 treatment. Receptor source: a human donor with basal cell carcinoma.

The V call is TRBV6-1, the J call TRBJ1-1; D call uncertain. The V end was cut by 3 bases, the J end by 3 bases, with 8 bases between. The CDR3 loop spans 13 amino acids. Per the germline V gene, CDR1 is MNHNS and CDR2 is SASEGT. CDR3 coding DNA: TGTGCCAGCAGTGACGGGGTTCACACTGAAGCTTTCTTT. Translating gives CASSDGVHTEAFF.

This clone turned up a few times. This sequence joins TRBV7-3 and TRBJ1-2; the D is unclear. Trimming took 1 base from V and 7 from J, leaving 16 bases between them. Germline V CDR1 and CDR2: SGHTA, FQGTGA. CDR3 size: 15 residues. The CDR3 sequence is CASSLNGVGRGGYTF. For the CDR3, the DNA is TGTGCCAGCAGCTTAAATGGGGTAGGACGAGGTGGCTACACCTTC.

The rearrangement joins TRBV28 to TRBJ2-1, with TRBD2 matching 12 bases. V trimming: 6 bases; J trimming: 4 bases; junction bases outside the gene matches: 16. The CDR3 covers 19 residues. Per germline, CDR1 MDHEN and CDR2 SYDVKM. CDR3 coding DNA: TGTGCCAGCAGAACCTGGGGATCGACCGGACTAGCGGGGTACAATGAGCAGTTCTTC. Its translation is CASRTWGSTGLAGYNEQFF. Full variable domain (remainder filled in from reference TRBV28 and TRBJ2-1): DVKVTQSSRYLVKRTGEKVFLECVQDMDHENMFWYRQDPGLGLRLIYFSYDVKMKEKGDIPEGYSVSREKKERFSLILESASTNQTSMYLCASRTWGSTGLAGYNEQFFGPGTRLTVL.

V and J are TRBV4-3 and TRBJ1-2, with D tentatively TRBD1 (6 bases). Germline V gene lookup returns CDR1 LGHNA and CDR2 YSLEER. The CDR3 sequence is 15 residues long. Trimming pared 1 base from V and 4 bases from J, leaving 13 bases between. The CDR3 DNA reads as TGCGCCAGCAGCCAAGCGACCGGGACATTCTATGGCTACACCTTC. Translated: CASSQATGTFYGYTF.

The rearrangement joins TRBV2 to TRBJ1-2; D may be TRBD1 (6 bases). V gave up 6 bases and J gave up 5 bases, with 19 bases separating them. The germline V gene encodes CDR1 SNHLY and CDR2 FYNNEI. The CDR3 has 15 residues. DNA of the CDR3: TGTGCCAGCAGGCCCCGCCTACAGGGTACATATGGCTACACCTTC. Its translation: CASRPRLQGTYGYTF.

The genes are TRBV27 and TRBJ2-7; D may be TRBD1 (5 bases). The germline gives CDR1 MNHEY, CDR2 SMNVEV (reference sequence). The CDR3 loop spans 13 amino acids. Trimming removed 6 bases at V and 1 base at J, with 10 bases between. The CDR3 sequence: CASRRTNSYEQYF. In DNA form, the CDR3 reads TGTGCCAGCAGGAGGACAAATTCCTACGAGCAGTACTTC.

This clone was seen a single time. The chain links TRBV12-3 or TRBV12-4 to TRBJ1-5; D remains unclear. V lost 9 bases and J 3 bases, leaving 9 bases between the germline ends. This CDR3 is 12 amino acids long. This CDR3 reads CARSHPNQPQHF. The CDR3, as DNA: TGTGCCAGATCACATCCCAATCAGCCCCAGCATTTT.

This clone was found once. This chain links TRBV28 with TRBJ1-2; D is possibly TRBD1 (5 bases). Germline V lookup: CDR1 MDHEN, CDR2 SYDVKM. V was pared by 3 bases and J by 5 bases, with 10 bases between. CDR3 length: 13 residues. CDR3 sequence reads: CASSFQGYYGYTF. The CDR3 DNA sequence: TGTGCCAGCAGTTTCCAGGGTTATTATGGCTACACCTTC.

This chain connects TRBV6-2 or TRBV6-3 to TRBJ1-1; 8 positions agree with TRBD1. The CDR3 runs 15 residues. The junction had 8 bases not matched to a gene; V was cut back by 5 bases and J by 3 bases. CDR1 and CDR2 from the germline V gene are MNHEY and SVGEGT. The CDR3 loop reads CASSDTRGRDTEAFF. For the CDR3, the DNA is TGTGCCAGCAGTGACACCAGGGGGCGGGACACTGAAGCTTTCTTT.

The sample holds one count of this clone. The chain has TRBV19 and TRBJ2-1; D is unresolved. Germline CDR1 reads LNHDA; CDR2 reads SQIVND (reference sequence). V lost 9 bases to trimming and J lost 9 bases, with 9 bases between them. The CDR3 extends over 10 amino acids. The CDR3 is CASLTGEQFF. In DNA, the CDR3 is TGTGCCAGCCTCACCGGTGAGCAGTTCTTC.

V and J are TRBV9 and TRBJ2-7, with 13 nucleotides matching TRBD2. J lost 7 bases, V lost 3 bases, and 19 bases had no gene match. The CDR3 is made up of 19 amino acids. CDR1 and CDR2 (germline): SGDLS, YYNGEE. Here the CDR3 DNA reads TGTGCCAGCAGCGCCGCCTACCGGACTAGCGGGAGTCCCTATCGGGAGCAGTACTTC. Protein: CASSAAYRTSGSPYREQYF.

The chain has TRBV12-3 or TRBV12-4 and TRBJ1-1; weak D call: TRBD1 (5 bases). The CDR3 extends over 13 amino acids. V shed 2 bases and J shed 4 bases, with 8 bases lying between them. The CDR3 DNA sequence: TGTGCCAGCAGTTTACAGGGAAGCACTGAAGCTTTCTTT. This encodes CASSLQGSTEAFF.

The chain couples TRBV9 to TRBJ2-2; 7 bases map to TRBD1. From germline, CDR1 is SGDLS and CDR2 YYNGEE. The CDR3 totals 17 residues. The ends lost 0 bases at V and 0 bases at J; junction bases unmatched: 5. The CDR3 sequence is CASSVGRGQTNTGELFF. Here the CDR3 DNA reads TGTGCCAGCAGCGTAGGTAGGGGGCAAACGAACACCGGGGAGCTGTTTTTT.

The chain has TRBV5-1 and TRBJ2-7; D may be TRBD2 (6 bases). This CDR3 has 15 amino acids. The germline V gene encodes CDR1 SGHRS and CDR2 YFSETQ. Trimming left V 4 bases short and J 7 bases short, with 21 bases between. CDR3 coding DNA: TGCGCCAGCAGCCGATCGGGACTGAGCCGTGGGGAGCAGTACTTC. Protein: CASSRSGLSRGEQYF.